This T cell receptor beta chain derives from a study of cytomegalovirus exposure and HLA in healthy donors. Findings and limits, study-wide: Accurate prediction of HLA-A and HLA-B alleles (for most subjects) was reportedly achieved from TCR beta sequences. Common viral pathogens were later found to be apparently linked to several of the most significant clusters. Researchers reported in a later analysis that a missense DCLRE1C variant was tied to TCR beta V- and J-gene trimming.

CDR1 and CDR2 from the germline V gene are MGHDK and SYGVNS. The CDR3 contains 15 residues. The V and J ends lost 2 bases and 5 bases respectively, with 12 bases between them. This clone showed up just once. Its antigen is undetermined. The primer mix had 60 Vbeta and 13 Jbeta primers. Here immunoSEQ multiplex PCR was the method, and the copy in TCRdb shows in-frame clones only, minus some. The sample yields around 130,000 clones, just under 75% seen once. The V call is TRBV25-1, the J call TRBJ2-2, with D perhaps TRBD1 (5 bases). Material for sequencing was PBMCs. The origin of this receptor is a man aged 35 to 55 in good health and CMV-seropositive. CDR3 sequence: CASSEDRGLTGELFF. The CDR3 nucleotides are TGTGCCAGCAGTGAAGATAGGGGTTTGACCGGGGAGCTGTTTTTT.